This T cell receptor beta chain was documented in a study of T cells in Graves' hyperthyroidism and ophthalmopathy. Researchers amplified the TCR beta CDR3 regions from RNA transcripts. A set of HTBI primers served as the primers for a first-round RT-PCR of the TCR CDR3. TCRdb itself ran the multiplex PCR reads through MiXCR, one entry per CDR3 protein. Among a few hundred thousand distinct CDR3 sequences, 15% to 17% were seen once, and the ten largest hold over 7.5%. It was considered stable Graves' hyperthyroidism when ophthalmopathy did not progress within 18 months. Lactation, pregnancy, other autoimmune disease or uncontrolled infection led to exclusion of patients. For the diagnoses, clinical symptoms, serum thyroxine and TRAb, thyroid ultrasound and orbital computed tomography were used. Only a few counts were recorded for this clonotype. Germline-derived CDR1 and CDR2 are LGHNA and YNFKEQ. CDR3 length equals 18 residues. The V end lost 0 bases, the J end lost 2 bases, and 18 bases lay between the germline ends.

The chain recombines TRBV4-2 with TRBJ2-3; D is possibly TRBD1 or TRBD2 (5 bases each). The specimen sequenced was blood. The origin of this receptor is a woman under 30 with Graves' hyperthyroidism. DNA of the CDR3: TGTGCCAGCAGCCAAGATGGGGGTTTTTCGAGGGCCACAGATACGCAGTATTTT. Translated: CASSQDGGFSRATDTQYF.